What follows are 13 T cell receptor beta chains derived from one specimen sequenced in a study of monozygotic twins with inflammatory bowel disease. One entry per CDR3 protein, without DNA, is what TCRdb gives after re-calling the 5' RACE reads. The sample table sets out 300,000 to 400,000 distinct CDR3 sequences. The sample taken for sequencing was blood. Every receptor here comes from a human donor with ulcerative colitis or Crohn's disease, or a healthy co-twin of an affected twin (not recorded which).

V usage is TRBV5-1 and J usage is TRBJ2-3; TCRdb lists TRBD1, though no DNA is available to test this call. This CDR3 has 15 amino acids. Germline V gives CDR1 SGHRS, CDR2 YFSETQ. The CDR3 protein is CASSVGQWRSDTQYF.

The V gene is TRBV5-4, the J gene TRBJ2-1; checking the TCRdb D call of TRBD1 is not possible without DNA. This CDR3 comprises 14 residues. Germline V gene sequence: CDR1 SGHNT, CDR2 YYREEE (reference sequence). The CDR3 region is CASENTPGSDEQFF.

V and J are TRBV5-5 and TRBJ1-6. The germline gives CDR1 SGHKS, CDR2 YYEKEE (reference sequence). The CDR3 is 14 residues long. CDR3: CASSLDGPNSPLHF.

This chain joins TRBV29-1 and TRBJ2-1; as DNA is missing, the TRBD2 call by TCRdb cannot be tested. The CDR3 covers 14 residues. Per germline, CDR1 SQVTM and CDR2 ANQGSEA. This CDR3 is CSVPGLVTYNEQFF.

V is TRBV12-3 or TRBV12-4 and J is TRBJ2-7. This CDR3 contains 14 residues. CDR3 region: CASSFPATSYEQYF.

V and J are TRBV6-5 and TRBJ2-5; TCRdb designates TRBD1, a call that cannot be tested without DNA. Germline V gives CDR1 MNHEY, CDR2 SVGAGI. This CDR3 region has 14 residues. The CDR3 loop is CASSYSPGQETQYF.

This chain connects TRBV14 to TRBJ2-3; with no DNA, the TCRdb D assignment of TRBD1 cannot be verified. The CDR3 is 16 amino acids. CDR1 and CDR2 from the germline V gene are SGHDN and FVKESK. The CDR3: CASSLKPGQGADTQYF.

The chain uses TRBV5-4 and TRBJ2-3; TCRdb's assignment of TRBD1 cannot be checked, as there is no DNA. Germline-derived CDR1 and CDR2 are SGHNT and YYREEE (reference sequence). CDR3 length: 16 residues. CDR3: CASSMPPGQGTDTQYF.

The rearrangement uses TRBV4-1 and TRBJ2-7; TCRdb picks TRBD1, but there is no DNA to check that call. The CDR3 has 14 residues. Germline lookup yields CDR1 MGHRA and CDR2 YSYEKL. The CDR3 reads CASSPRTGGGEQYF.

V and J are TRBV7-3 and TRBJ2-7; there is no DNA to check the TCRdb D call of TRBD1. Germline CDR1 and CDR2: SGHTA and FQGTGA. The CDR3 has 15 residues. The CDR3 is CASSLSPGMNHEQYF.

The chain links TRBV5-1 to TRBJ2-2; TCRdb's D call of TRBD1 is untestable without DNA. CDR3 length: 14 residues. Germline CDR1 SGHRS, CDR2 YFSETQ. This CDR3 is CASSVGHSTGELFF.

The CDR3 is CAIRAGQGSKAFF. The chain combines TRBV2 with TRBJ1-1; TCRdb indicates TRBD1, and absent DNA this call remains unverified. Germline assignment: CDR1 SNHLY and CDR2 FYNNEI. The CDR3 length is 13 residues.

The chain couples TRBV12-3 or TRBV12-4 to TRBJ2-3; TCRdb indicates TRBD2, and absent DNA this call remains unverified. The CDR3 is 16 amino acids. The CDR3 loop reads CASSSTGGGAMVTQYF.